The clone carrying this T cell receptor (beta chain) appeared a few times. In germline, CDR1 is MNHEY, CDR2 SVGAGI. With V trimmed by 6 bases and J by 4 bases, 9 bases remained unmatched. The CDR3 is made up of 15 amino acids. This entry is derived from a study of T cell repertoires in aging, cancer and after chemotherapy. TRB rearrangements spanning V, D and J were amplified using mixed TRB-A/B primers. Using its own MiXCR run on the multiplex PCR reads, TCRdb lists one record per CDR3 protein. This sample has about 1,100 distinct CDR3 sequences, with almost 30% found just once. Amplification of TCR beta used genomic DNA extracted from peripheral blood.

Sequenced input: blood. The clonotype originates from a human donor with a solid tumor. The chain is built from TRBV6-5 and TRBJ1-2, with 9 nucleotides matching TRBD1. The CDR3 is CASSRDRERLYGYTF. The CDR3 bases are TGTGCCAGCAGCCGGGACAGGGAACGACTCTATGGCTACACCTTC.